This section outlines one T cell receptor (beta chain) sequence together with its context. What it binds is unknown. PCR primers comprised 60 Vbeta and 13 Jbeta primers. Assay used: immunoSEQ multiplex PCR; TCRdb lists only in-frame clones, some missing. The sample contains about 93,000 clones, approximately 69% of which appear only once. This sample is part of a study of cytomegalovirus exposure and HLA in healthy donors. Findings and caveats of the study: Reportedly, diagnosis of cytomegalovirus status by the classifier showed high specificity and sensitivity. Several of the most significant clusters appeared, in a later analysis, to be linked to common viral pathogens. Researchers had no immune exposure information except CMV serostatus available. Analysis was carried out at a later point, and it linked a missense DCLRE1C variant to TCR beta V- and J-gene trimming.

The sequence derives from a boy younger than 18 in good health and CMV-seropositive. Sequenced: PBMCs.

CDR3 amino acids: CASSPTGVGGYTF. The CDR3 DNA reads TGCGCCAGCAGTCCGACAGGGGTCGGTGGCTACACCTTC. The rearrangement uses TRBV10-1 and TRBJ1-2; TRBD1 agrees at 8 bases. Germline V gene lookup returns CDR1 WNHNN and CDR2 SYGVQD (reference sequence). With 5 bases clipped from V and 7 bases from J, the junction kept 6 bases outside the gene matches. This CDR3 comprises 13 residues.